One sample yielded the 27 T cell receptor beta chains listed below, sequenced in a study of identical twins. TCRdb recomputed calls from the 5' RACE reads with MiXCR, one row per CDR3 protein. Here the sample spans under 1 million distinct CDR3 sequences, 10% to 15% being singletons. The data also belong to a second study, concerning yellow fever vaccine responses in identical twins.

The sample comprised PBMCs. These receptors were obtained from a woman aged 18-35 years in good health.

The chain employs TRBV5-5 and TRBJ2-7; possibly TRBD2 for D (7 bases). V was shortened by 2 bases and J by 0 bases, with 15 bases between the two germline ends. There are 16 residues in the CDR3. The germline gives CDR1 SGHKS, CDR2 YYEKEE (reference sequence). CDR3 residues: CASSFMGGGGSYEQYF. In nucleotides, the CDR3 is TGTGCCAGCAGCTTTATGGGAGGGGGTGGCTCCTACGAGCAGTACTTC. Complete variable domain (other parts from reference TRBV5-5 and TRBJ2-7): DAGVTQSPTHLIKTRGQQVTLRCSPISGHKSVSWYQQVLGQGPQFIFQYYEKEERGRGNFPDRFSARQFPNYSSELNVNALLLGDSALYLCASSFMGGGGSYEQYFGPGTRLTVT.

This clonotype was seen a few times. The J gene is TRBJ2-1, the V gene TRBV5-1, with 10 bases fitting TRBD2. V lost 0 bases to trimming and J lost 5 bases; unmatched junction nucleotides: 11. Germline CDR1 reads SGHRS; CDR2 reads YFSETQ. The CDR3 runs to 18 residues. The CDR3 loop is CASSLGLAGARLNNEQFF. DNA for the CDR3: TGCGCCAGCAGCTTGGGGCTAGCGGGGGCCCGATTAAACAATGAGCAGTTCTTC.

In DNA, the CDR3 is TGTGCCAGCAGTTTCGGACTAGCCCCAGATACGCAGTATTTT. As protein: CASSFGLAPDTQYF. V and J are TRBV12-3 or TRBV12-4 and TRBJ2-3, with 8 bases that match TRBD2. J lost 4 bases, V lost 3 bases, and 3 bases had no gene match. This CDR3 has 14 amino acids.

This clonotype has a handful of counts. CDR3 sequence (DNA): TGTGCCAGCAGTGAACGGAATGTTGGAGGGCGCACAGATACGCAGTATTTT. Translated, it gives CASSERNVGGRTDTQYF. The V gene is TRBV6-1, the J gene TRBJ2-3; D may be TRBD2 (6 bases). The V end was cut by 2 bases, the J end by 1 base, with 16 bases between. Germline CDR1 reads MNHNS; CDR2 reads SASEGT. This CDR3 is 17 amino acids long.

The chain links TRBV27 to TRBJ1-1; a weak D match, TRBD1 (5 bases). From germline, CDR1 is MNHEY and CDR2 SMNVEV (reference sequence). This CDR3 has 14 residues. V lost 8 bases and J lost 4, with 17 bases in between. This CDR3 is CASAYTGPGTEAFF. In nucleotides, the CDR3 is TGTGCCAGCGCTTATACGGGGCCCGGCACTGAAGCTTTCTTT.

This chain links TRBV25-1 with TRBJ2-3, with D unresolved. Germline lookup yields CDR1 MGHDK and CDR2 SYGVNS. The CDR3 contains 16 residues. Deletions cut 4 bases from V and 3 bases from J, with 17 bases between. The CDR3 region has the DNA TGTGCCAGCAGTGGTGACTTCAGCGAAGTGACAGATACGCAGTATTTT. Protein: CASSGDFSEVTDTQYF.

The chain has TRBV5-6 and TRBJ2-3; D ambiguous. Trimming took off 6 bases at V and 8 bases at J, with 13 bases between the two ends. The CDR3 totals 12 residues. Looked up from germline, CDR1 is SGHDT and CDR2 is YYEEEE. Here the CDR3 reads CASNLESGTQYF. CDR3 in DNA: TGTGCCAGCAACCTAGAGTCTGGTACGCAGTATTTT.

With respect to this clonotype: One end of the junction fails to match germline, which may point to a read error. The rearrangement uses TRBV7-9 and TRBJ1-4; D is uncertain. CDR1 and CDR2 from the germline V gene are SEHNR and FQNEAQ (reference sequence). This CDR3 region has 14 residues. The CDR3: CASGFLLRGEKLFF. The CDR3 bases are TGTGCCAGCGGCTTTCTTCTGCGTGGTGAAAAACTGTTTTTT.

This clonotype was seen at least ten times. This rearrangement joins TRBV4-2 to TRBJ1-4; perhaps TRBD1 as D (5 bases). CDR3 length: 19 amino acids. Trimming shortened V by 0 bases and J by 7 bases, and 24 bases separated the two germline ends. Germline V gene data show CDR1 as LGHNA and CDR2 as YNFKEQ. The CDR3 DNA is TGTGCCAGCAGCCAAGATCTAGGGTTCGGGGGAAACTTGGGTGAAAAACTGTTTTTT. Its protein is CASSQDLGFGGNLGEKLFF.

This clonotype has ten or more counts. The chain uses TRBV7-9 and TRBJ2-1; D might be TRBD2 (6 bases). Trimming removed 5 bases from V and 5 bases from J, with 16 bases in between. Germline CDR1 and CDR2: SEHNR and FQNEAQ (reference sequence). This CDR3 contains 15 residues. The CDR3 bases are TGTGCCAGCAGCCATGGCTCCGGGAGAAACAATGAGCAGTTCTTC. Residues: CASSHGSGRNNEQFF.

The chain carries TRBV6-1 and TRBJ2-7; 11 nucleotides line up with TRBD2. The V segment lost 3 bases and the J segment 4 bases; nucleotides outside the gene matches: 8. The V gene's germline CDR1 is MNHNS and CDR2 SASEGT. This CDR3 comprises 16 residues. The CDR3 sequence is CASSDEGLAEIYEQYF. The CDR3 region has the DNA TGTGCCAGCAGTGATGAGGGACTAGCGGAAATATACGAGCAGTACTTC.

The gene calls are TRBV20-1 and TRBJ1-4; D unclear. V lost 1 base and J 4 bases, leaving 7 bases between the germline ends. This CDR3 region has 13 residues. Germline-derived CDR1 and CDR2 are DFQATT and SNEGSKA (reference sequence). In nucleotides, the CDR3 is TGCAGTGCTAGAGGAGACCTTAATGAAAAACTGTTTTTT. The encoded protein is CSARGDLNEKLFF.

In DNA form, the CDR3 reads TGCGCCAGCAGCCAAGATCACAGCGGGAGGGCAACCACAGATACGCAGTATTTT. This sequence encodes CASSQDHSGRATTDTQYF. The chain is built from TRBV4-1 and TRBJ2-3, with 10 bases fitting TRBD2. The CDR3 is made up of 18 amino acids. Germline V gene data show CDR1 as MGHRA and CDR2 as YSYEKL. With V trimmed by 0 bases and J by 2 bases, 8 bases remained unmatched.

This clonotype was seen only a few times. This chain links TRBV2 with TRBJ2-1; unclear D gene. The CDR3 contains 12 residues. Germline lookup yields CDR1 SNHLY and CDR2 FYNNEI. Trimming took 6 bases from V and 8 from J, leaving 11 bases between them. Here the CDR3 reads CASRLNSDEQFF. CDR3 nucleotide sequence: TGTGCCAGCAGGCTTAACTCGGATGAGCAGTTCTTC.

This clonotype turned up a few times. This chain joins TRBV10-3 and TRBJ2-6, with 8 nucleotides matching TRBD1. The V segment lost 11 bases and the J segment 2 bases; nucleotides outside the gene matches: 5. CDR3 size: 14 residues. Germline V gene data show CDR1 as ENHRY and CDR2 as SYGVKD. The CDR3 loop reads CAEGTGAGANVLTF. The CDR3 bases are TGTGCCGAGGGGACAGGTGCTGGGGCCAACGTCCTGACTTTC.

The chain links TRBV24-1 to TRBJ2-5, with D possibly TRBD2 on 6 matching bases. V was cut by 4 bases and J by 3 bases, with 14 bases left in between. Germline V gene lookup returns CDR1 KGHDR and CDR2 SFDVKD. The CDR3 runs 15 residues. This chain's CDR3 is CATSDPGTSEETQYF. CDR3 in DNA: TGTGCCACCAGTGACCCCGGGACTTCTGAAGAGACCCAGTACTTC.

The rearrangement joins TRBV20-1 to TRBJ1-1; a possible D gene is TRBD1 (6 bases). Trimming stripped 4 bases from V and 1 base from J, with 16 bases between. The germline gives CDR1 DFQATT, CDR2 SNEGSKA (reference sequence). CDR3 length: 15 amino acids. In nucleotides, the CDR3 is TGCAGTGCTACCTTAAACCAGGGGACGAACACTGAAGCTTTCTTT. Residues: CSATLNQGTNTEAFF.

This clonotype showed up just a few times. This chain's CDR3 is CASSLVAGVAEAFF. CDR3 sequence (DNA): TGTGCCAGCAGCTTAGTAGCCGGGGTGGCTGAAGCTTTCTTT. The rearrangement uses TRBV11-2 and TRBJ1-1; no definite D call. Trimming took 1 base from V and 6 from J, leaving 12 bases between them. CDR1 SGHAT and CDR2 FQNNGV come from the germline V gene. CDR3 length: 14 residues.

The sample holds many counts of this clonotype. The chain joins TRBV10-3 to TRBJ2-7; D is ambiguous. Per germline, CDR1 ENHRY and CDR2 SYGVKD. CDR3 length: 13 residues. The V and J ends lost 3 bases and 2 bases respectively, with 8 bases between them. In nucleotides, the CDR3 is TGTGCCATCAGTGATTCAGGAACCTACGAGCAGTACGTC. It codes for CAISDSGTYEQYV.

This clonotype was seen only a few times. The rearrangement links TRBV10-3 to TRBJ2-5, with D perhaps being TRBD1 or TRBD2 (5 bases each). Germline V gene lookup returns CDR1 ENHRY and CDR2 SYGVKD. This CDR3 contains 14 residues. Trimming cost V 10 bases and J 5 bases, with 20 bases left between them. The DNA for the CDR3 is TGTGCCACCAGCGTGGGGGATTTTAGGGAGACCCAGTACTTC. It specifies CATSVGDFRETQYF.

The CDR3 protein is CAIREDRDSNQPQHF. As DNA, the CDR3 is TGTGCCATCAGGGAGGACAGGGATAGCAATCAGCCCCAGCATTTT. This chain joins TRBV10-3 and TRBJ1-5; 8 nucleotides line up with TRBD1. The V gene end was trimmed by 6 bases and the J gene end by 0 bases; junction bases not matched to a gene: 4. The CDR3 has 15 residues. Germline CDR1 reads ENHRY; CDR2 reads SYGVKD.

At least ten counts were recorded for this clonotype. The V gene is TRBV6-1, the J gene TRBJ2-5; 9 bases align to TRBD2. This CDR3 has 15 amino acids. V shed 6 bases and J 4 bases; nucleotides not matched to a gene: 9. The germline V gene encodes CDR1 MNHNS and CDR2 SASEGT. The CDR3 region is CASRSGTSFTETQYF. The CDR3 region has the DNA TGTGCCAGCAGGTCCGGGACTAGCTTCACAGAGACCCAGTACTTC.

The V gene is TRBV15, the J gene TRBJ2-2; 12 bases map to TRBD2. There are 15 residues in the CDR3. Germline V CDR1 and CDR2: LNHNV, YYDKDF (reference sequence). J lost 6 bases, V lost 2 bases, and 1 base had no gene match. The CDR3 spells CATSRLAGGSGELFF. As DNA, the CDR3 is TGTGCCACCAGCAGACTAGCGGGGGGGTCCGGGGAGCTGTTTTTT. Full variable domain (remainder filled in from reference TRBV15 and TRBJ2-2): DAMVIQNPRYQVTQFGKPVTLSCSQTLNHNVMYWYQQKSSQAPKLLFHYYDKDFNNEADTPDNFQSRRPNTSFCFLDIRSPGLGDTAMYLCATSRLAGGSGELFFGEGSRLTVL.

In this sample, this clonotype turned up a few times. This chain uses TRBV5-1 with TRBJ1-6; D is unclear. The CDR3 consists of 14 residues. V lost 1 base and J lost 9, with 11 bases in between. CDR1 SGHRS and CDR2 YFSETQ come from the germline V gene. The CDR3 DNA reads as TGCGCCAGCAGCTTGACAGTTCCAGGTTCACCCCTCCACTTT. Translating gives CASSLTVPGSPLHF. Drawing the rest from reference TRBV5-1 and TRBJ1-6, the complete variable domain is KAGVTQTPRYLIKTRGQQVTLSCSPISGHRSVSWYQQTPGQGLQFLFEYFSETQRNKGNFPGRFSGRQFSNSRSEMNVSTLELGDSALYLCASSLTVPGSPLHFGNGTRLTVT.

This clonotype was picked up a small number of times. This chain connects TRBV27 to TRBJ2-6; weak D call: TRBD1 (6 bases). CDR1 is MNHEY, CDR2 SMNVEV, per germline (reference sequence). V was cut by 6 bases and J by 0 bases, with 18 bases left in between. This CDR3 is 18 amino acids long. CDR3 nucleotides: TGTGCCAGCAGCCCTAACAGGGTCCTTATCTCTGGGGCCAACGTCCTGACTTTC. Protein sequence: CASSPNRVLISGANVLTF.

The chain recombines TRBV20-1 with TRBJ2-1, with D hard to call. Germline V gene sequence: CDR1 DFQATT, CDR2 SNEGSKA (reference sequence). This CDR3 is built from 14 residues. Trimming removed 1 base at V and 9 bases at J, with 16 bases between. CDR3 residues: CSARGLTILTEQFF. DNA for the CDR3: TGCAGTGCTAGAGGCCTGACCATTTTAACTGAGCAGTTCTTC.

The chain links TRBV7-2 to TRBJ1-1, with TRBD1 identical over 7 bases. Losses at the gene ends were 1 base for V and 1 base for J; bases not matched to a gene: 9. Germline loops: CDR1 SGHTA, CDR2 FQGNSA. The CDR3 consists of 17 residues. This chain's CDR3 is CASSLVAGGWRNTEAFF. CDR3 bases: TGTGCCAGCAGCTTAGTGGCAGGGGGGTGGAGGAACACTGAAGCTTTCTTT.